This T cell receptor beta chain was sequenced during a study of T cells in Graves' hyperthyroidism and ophthalmopathy. Points from the study as a whole: Ophthalmopathy prediction by the model preceded onset by a median roughly 6 months. Using 13 V-J features, a model discriminated ophthalmopathy from stable hyperthyroidism.

A patient was excluded if there was uncontrolled infection, other autoimmune disease, pregnancy or lactation. This CDR3 has 14 amino acids. Trimming took off 5 bases at V and 3 bases at J, with 13 bases between the two ends. The germline V gene encodes CDR1 SEHNR and CDR2 FQNEAQ (reference sequence). Using RNA transcripts as the source, TCR beta CDR3 regions were amplified. HTBI primers were used for first-round RT-PCR of the TCR CDR3. MiXCR, run by TCRdb on the multiplex PCR reads, gives a single entry per CDR3 protein. The repertoire includes roughly 500,000 distinct CDR3 sequences, 40% to 50% of them detected once, and about 45% sits in the top ten. Concerning this clonotype: Antigen: not known.

The source is an adult woman with Graves' disease, either hyperthyroidism or ophthalmopathy (not recorded which). The chain employs TRBV7-9 and TRBJ1-1; D is uncertain. The specimen sequenced was peripheral blood or thyroid tissue (not recorded which). CDR3 loop: CASSPVRVDTEAFF. The CDR3 DNA sequence: TGTGCCAGCAGCCCAGTAAGGGTGGACACTGAAGCTTTCTTT.